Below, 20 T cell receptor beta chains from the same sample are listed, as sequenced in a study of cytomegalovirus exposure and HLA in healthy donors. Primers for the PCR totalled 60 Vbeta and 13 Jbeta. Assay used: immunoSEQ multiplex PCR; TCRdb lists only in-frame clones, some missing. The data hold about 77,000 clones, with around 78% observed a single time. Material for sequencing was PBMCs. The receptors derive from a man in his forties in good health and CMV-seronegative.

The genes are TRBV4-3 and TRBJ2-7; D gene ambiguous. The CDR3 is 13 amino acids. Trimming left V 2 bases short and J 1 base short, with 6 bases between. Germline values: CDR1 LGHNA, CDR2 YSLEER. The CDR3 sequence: CASSQSQSYEQYF. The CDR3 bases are TGCGCCAGCAGCCAATCCCAGTCCTACGAGCAGTACTTC.

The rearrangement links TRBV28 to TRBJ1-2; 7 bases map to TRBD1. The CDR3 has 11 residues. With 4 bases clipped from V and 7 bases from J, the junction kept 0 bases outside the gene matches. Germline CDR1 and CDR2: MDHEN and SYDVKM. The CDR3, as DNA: TGTGCCAGCAGTTCAGGGGGTGGCTACACCTTC. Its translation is CASSSGGGYTF.

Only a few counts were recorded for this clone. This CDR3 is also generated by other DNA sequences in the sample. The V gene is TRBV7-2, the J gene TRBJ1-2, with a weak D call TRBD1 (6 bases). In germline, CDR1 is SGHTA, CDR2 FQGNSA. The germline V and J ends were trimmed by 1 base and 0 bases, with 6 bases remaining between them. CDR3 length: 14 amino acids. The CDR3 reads CASSLGTANYGYTF. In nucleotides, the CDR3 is TGTGCCAGCAGCTTAGGGACAGCTAACTATGGCTACACCTTC.

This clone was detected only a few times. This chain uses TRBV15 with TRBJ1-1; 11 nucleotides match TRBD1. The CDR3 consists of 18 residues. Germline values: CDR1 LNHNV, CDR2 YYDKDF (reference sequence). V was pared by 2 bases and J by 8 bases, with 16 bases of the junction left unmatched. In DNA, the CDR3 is TGTGCCACCAGCAGACTATCACCCCGGGACAGGGGGACCCGGGAAGCTTTCTTT. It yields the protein CATSRLSPRDRGTREAFF. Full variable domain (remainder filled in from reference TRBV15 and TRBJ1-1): DAMVIQNPRYQVTQFGKPVTLSCSQTLNHNVMYWYQQKSSQAPKLLFHYYDKDFNNEADTPDNFQSRRPNTSFCFLDIRSPGLGDTAMYLCATSRLSPRDRGTREAFFGQGTRLTVV.

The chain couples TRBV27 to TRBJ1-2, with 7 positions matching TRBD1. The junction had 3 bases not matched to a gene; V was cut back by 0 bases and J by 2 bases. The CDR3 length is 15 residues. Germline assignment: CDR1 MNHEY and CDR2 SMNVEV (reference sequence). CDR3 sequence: CASSLSMTGNYGYTF. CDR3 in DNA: TGTGCCAGCAGTTTATCGATGACAGGGAACTATGGCTACACCTTC.

The CDR3 region has the DNA TGTGCCATCAGTGAGCGACTCGAGGGCTGGGGAACTGAAGCTTTCTTT. It specifies CAISERLEGWGTEAFF. The chain employs TRBV10-3 and TRBJ1-1; D gene ambiguous. Trimming cost V 2 bases and J 5 bases, with 18 bases left between them. From germline, CDR1 is ENHRY and CDR2 SYGVKD. CDR3 length: 16 amino acids.

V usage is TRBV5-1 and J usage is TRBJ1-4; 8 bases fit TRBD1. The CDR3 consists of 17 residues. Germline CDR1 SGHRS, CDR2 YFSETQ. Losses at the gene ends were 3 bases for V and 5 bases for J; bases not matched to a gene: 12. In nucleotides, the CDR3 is TGCGCCAGCAGCTCCAGGGGGCAAGGGGTCGCCAATGAAAAACTGTTTTTT. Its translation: CASSSRGQGVANEKLFF.

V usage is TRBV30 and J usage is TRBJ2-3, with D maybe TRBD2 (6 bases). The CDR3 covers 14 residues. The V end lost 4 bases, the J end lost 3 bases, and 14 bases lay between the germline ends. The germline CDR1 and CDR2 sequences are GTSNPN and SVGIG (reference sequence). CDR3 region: CAWTGGVGTDTQYF. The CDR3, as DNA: TGTGCCTGGACGGGCGGGGTAGGTACAGATACGCAGTATTTT.

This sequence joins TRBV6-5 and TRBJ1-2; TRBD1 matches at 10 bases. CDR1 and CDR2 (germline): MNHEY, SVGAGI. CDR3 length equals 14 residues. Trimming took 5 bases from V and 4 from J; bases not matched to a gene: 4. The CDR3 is CASSGRTGGYGYTF. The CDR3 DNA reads TGTGCCAGCAGTGGTAGGACAGGGGGCTATGGCTACACCTTC.

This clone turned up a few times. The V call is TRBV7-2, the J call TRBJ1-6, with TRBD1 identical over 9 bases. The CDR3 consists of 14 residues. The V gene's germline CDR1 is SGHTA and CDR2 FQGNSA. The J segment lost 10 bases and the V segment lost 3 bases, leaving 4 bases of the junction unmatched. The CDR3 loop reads CASSLDRGYSPLHF. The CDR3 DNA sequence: TGTGCCAGCAGCTTGGACAGGGGATACTCACCCCTCCACTTT.

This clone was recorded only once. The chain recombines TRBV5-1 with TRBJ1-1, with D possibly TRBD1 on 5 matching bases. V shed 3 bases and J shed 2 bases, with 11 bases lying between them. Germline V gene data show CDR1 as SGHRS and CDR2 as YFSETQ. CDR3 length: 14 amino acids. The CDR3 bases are TGCGCCAGCAGCTCACTTGGGACTAACACTGAAGCTTTCTTT. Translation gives CASSSLGTNTEAFF. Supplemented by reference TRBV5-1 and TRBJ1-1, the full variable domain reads KAGVTQTPRYLIKTRGQQVTLSCSPISGHRSVSWYQQTPGQGLQFLFEYFSETQRNKGNFPGRFSGRQFSNSRSEMNVSTLELGDSALYLCASSSLGTNTEAFFGQGTRLTVV.

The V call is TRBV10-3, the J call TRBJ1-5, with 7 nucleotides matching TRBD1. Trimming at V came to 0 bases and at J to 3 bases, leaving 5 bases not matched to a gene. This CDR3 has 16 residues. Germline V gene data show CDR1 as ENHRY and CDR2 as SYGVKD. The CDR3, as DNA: TGTGCCATCAGTGAGTCGAGGGACAGAGTCAATCAGCCCCAGCATTTT. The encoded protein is CAISESRDRVNQPQHF.

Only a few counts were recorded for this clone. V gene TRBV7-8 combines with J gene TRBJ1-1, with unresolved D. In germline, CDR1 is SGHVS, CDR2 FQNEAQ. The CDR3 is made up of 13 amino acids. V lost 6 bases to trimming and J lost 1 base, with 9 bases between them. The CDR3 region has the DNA TGTGCCAGCAGGGAGGGAGAGAACACTGAAGCTTTCTTT. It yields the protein CASREGENTEAFF.

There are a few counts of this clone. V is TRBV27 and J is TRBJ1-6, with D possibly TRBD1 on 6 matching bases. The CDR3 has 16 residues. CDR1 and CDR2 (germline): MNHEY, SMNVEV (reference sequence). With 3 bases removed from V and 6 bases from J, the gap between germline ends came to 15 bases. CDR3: CASSFAQGWANSPLHF. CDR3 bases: TGTGCCAGCAGTTTTGCACAGGGTTGGGCTAATTCACCCCTCCACTTT.

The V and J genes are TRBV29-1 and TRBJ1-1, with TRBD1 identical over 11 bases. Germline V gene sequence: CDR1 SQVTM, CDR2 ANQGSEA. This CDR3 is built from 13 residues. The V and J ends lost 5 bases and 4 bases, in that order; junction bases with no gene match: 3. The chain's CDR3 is CSVWTGGFTEAFF. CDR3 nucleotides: TGCAGCGTTTGGACAGGGGGCTTCACTGAAGCTTTCTTT.

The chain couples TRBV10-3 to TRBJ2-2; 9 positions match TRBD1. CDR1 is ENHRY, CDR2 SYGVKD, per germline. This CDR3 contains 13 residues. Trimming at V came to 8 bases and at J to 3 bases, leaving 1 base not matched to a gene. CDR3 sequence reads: CAIRDRDTGELFF. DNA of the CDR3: TGTGCCATCCGGGACAGGGACACCGGGGAGCTGTTTTTT.

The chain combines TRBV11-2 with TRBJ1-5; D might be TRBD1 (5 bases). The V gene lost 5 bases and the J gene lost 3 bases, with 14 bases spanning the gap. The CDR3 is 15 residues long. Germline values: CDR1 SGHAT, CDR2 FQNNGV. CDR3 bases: TGTGCCAGCAGCCGGCGAGGGGAGGCCAATCAGCCCCAGCATTTT. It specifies CASSRRGEANQPQHF.

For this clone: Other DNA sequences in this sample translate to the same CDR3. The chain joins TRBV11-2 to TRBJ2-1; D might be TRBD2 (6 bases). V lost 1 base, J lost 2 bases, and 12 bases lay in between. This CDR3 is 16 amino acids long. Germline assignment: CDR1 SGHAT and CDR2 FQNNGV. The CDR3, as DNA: TGTGCCAGCAGCTTAGTTAGCGGCGGGGCCTACAATGAGCAGTTCTTC. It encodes CASSLVSGGAYNEQFF.

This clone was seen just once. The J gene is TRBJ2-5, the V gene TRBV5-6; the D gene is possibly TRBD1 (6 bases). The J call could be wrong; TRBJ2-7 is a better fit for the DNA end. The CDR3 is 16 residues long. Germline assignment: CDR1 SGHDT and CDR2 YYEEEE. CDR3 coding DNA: TGTGCCAGCAGCTTGGCCTTAGGACAGCGTGCCTACGAGCAGTACTTC. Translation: CASSLALGQRAYEQYF.

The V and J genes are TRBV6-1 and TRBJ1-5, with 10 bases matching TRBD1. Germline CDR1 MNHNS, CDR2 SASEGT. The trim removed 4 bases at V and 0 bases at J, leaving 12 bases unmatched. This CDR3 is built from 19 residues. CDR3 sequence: CASSAKPGQGTDSNQPQHF. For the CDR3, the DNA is TGTGCCAGCAGTGCTAAACCGGGACAGGGGACGGATAGCAATCAGCCCCAGCATTTT.